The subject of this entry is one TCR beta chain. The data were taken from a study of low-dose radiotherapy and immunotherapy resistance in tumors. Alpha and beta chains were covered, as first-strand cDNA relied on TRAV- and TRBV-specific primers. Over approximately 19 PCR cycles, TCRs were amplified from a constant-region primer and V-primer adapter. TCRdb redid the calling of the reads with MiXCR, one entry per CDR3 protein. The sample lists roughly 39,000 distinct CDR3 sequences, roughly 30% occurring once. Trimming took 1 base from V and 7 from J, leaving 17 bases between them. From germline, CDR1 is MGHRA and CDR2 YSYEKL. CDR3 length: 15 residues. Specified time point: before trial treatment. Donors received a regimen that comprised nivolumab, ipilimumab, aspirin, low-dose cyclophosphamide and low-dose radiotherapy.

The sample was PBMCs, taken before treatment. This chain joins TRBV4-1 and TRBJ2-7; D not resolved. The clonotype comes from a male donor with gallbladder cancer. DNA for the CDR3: TGCGCCAGCAGCCAAGTGGCATTAGGGTCGGGTGAGCAGTACTTC. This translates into CASSQVALGSGEQYF.